These T cell receptor beta chains were read from a single sample in a study of cytomegalovirus exposure and HLA in healthy donors. TCRdb keeps only in-frame clones here, not all; method: immunoSEQ multiplex PCR. The data show 190,000 or so clones, 75% to 90% seen once. Sequencing used PBMCs. Every receptor here comes from a boy aged 5-17 years in good health and CMV-seronegative. The conserved cysteine and the conserved F or W are not part of the CDR3 here.

V gene	J gene	CDR3 protein
TRBV7-2	TRBJ1-3	ASSLDTGSAYTIY
TRBV6-5	TRBJ1-2	ASSTRGDRVYGYT
TRBV5-1	TRBJ2-1	ASSFRDRARNEQF
TRBV7-9	TRBJ1-2	ATRGGRDYGYT
TRBV27	TRBJ2-3	ASSFIWLAGAPDTQY
TRBV5-1	TRBJ2-5	ASSLVFSGETQY
TRBV19	TRBJ1-5	ASSISRGQQPQH
TRBV5-1	TRBJ1-2	ASRGQGMGYGYT
TRBV6-1	TRBJ1-5	ASSEGIGQGEQPQH
TRBV7-9	TRBJ1-2	ASSLDGGPFYT
TRBV7-2	TRBJ2-7	ASSLRNGQDLNYEQY
TRBV6-5	TRBJ1-1	ASSPRTGEAF
TRBV19	TRBJ2-3	ASRSFRDFSTDTQY
TRBV10-1	TRBJ2-3	ASSESMGQRGPLSTDTQY
TRBV15	TRBJ2-1	ATSRDRLAGVEQF
TRBV28	TRBJ2-7	ASSPSGYEQY
TRBV12-5	TRBJ1-1	ASGLVRGEKAEAF
TRBV6-1	TRBJ2-7	ASSRDNSYEQY
TRBV7-3	TRBJ2-4	ASSLNRSPWGKNIQY
TRBV5-1	TRBJ1-1	ASSLTQDHEAF
TRBV2	TRBJ2-3	ASRSGLAGLDTQY
TRBV6-1	TRBJ2-7	ASSTHGPARQY
TRBV30	TRBJ1-6	AWSLRGNSPLH
TRBV19	TRBJ1-2	ASSLSGGLNYGYT
TRBV27	TRBJ2-3	ASRPTGRRADTQY
TRBV5-6	TRBJ2-7	ASSSLGTSGTYEQY
TRBV9	TRBJ2-3	ASSVASTDTQY
TRBV6-4	TRBJ2-2	ASSAGASNTGELF
TRBV6-1	TRBJ2-5	ASSGDAGSGETQY
TRBV7-2	TRBJ1-1	ASSPEGVTLGAF
TRBV7-2	TRBJ2-3	ASSLITSGRYTDTQY
TRBV9	TRBJ2-7	ASRGQGAYEQY
TRBV19	TRBJ1-2	ASSIGTANYGYT